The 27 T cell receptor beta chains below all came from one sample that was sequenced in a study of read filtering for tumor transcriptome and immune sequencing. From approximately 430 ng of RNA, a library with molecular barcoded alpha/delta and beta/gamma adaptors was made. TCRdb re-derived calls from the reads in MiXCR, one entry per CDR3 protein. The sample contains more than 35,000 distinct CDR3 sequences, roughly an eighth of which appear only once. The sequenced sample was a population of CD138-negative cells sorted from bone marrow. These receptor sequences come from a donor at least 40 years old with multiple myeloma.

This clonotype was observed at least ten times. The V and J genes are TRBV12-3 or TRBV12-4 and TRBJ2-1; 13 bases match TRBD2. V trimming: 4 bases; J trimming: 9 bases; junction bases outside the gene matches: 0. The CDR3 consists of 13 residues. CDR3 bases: TGTGCCAGCAGTTGGACTAGCGGGAGTGAGCAGTTCTTC. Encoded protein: CASSWTSGSEQFF.

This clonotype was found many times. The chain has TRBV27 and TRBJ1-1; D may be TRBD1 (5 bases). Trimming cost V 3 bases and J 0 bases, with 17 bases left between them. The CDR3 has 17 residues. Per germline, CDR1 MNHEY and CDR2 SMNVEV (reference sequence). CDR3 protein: CASSFRAGLLVNTEAFF. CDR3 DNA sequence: TGTGCCAGCAGTTTCAGGGCAGGACTCTTGGTGAACACTGAAGCTTTCTTT.

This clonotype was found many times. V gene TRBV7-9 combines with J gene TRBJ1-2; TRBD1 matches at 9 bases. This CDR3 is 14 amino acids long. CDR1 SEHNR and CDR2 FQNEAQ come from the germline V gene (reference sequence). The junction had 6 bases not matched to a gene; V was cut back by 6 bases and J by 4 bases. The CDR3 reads CASSLQGAFYGYTF. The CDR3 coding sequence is TGTGCCAGCAGTCTACAGGGGGCGTTCTATGGCTACACCTTC.

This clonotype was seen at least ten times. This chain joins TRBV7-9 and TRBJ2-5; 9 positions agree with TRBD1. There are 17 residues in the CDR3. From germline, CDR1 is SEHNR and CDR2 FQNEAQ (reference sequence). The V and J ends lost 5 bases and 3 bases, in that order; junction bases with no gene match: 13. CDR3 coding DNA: TGTGCCAGCAGCCCTTCGTTGGGGACAGGGAACGAAGAGACCCAGTACTTC. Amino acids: CASSPSLGTGNEETQYF.

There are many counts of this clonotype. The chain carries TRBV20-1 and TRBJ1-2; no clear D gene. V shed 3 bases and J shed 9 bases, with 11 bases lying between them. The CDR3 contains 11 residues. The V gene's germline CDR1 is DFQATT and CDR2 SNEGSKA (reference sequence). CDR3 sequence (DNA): TGCAGTGCTAGTGAGGGTTTGAGCTACACCTTC. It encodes CSASEGLSYTF.

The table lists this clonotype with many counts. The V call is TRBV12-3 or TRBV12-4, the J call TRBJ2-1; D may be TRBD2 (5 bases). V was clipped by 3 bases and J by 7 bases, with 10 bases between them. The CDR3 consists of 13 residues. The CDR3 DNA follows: TGTGCCAGCAGTTTGAGTCGAGGGAATGAGCAGTTCTTC. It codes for CASSLSRGNEQFF.

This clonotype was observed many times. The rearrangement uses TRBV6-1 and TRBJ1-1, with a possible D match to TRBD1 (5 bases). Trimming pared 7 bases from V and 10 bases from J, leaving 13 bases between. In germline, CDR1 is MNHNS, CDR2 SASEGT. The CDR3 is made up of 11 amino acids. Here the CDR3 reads CASITPQVAFF. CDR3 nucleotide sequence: TGTGCCAGCATAACGCCACAGGTAGCTTTCTTT.

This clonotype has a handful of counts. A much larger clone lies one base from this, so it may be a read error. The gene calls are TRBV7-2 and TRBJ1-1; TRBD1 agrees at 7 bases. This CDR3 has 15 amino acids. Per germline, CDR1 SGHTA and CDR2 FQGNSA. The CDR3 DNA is TGTGCCAGCAGCTACTACAGGGGAAGGAACACTGAAGCTTCCTTT. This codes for CASSYYRGRNTEASF.

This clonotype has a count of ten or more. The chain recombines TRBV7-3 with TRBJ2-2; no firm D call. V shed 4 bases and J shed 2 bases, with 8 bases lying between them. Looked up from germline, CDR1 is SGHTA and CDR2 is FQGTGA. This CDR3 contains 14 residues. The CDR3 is CASSSNTNTGELFF. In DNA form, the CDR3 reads TGTGCCAGCAGCTCTAACACAAACACCGGGGAGCTGTTTTTT. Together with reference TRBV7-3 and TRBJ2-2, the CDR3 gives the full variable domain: GAGVSQTPSNKVTEKGKYVELRCDPISGHTALYWYRQSLGQGPEFLIYFQGTGAADDSGLPNDRFFAVRPEGSVSTLKIQRTERGDSAVYLCASSSNTNTGELFFGEGSRLTVL.

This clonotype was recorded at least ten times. DNA for the CDR3: TGTGCCAGCTCACCAGGGGACAGCCGTTATGAAAAACTGTTTTTT. This sequence encodes CASSPGDSRYEKLFF. J is TRBJ1-4 and V is TRBV18, with TRBD1 identical over 7 bases. CDR1 is KGHSH and CDR2 is LQKENI in the germline V gene. With 2 bases clipped from V and 6 bases from J, the junction kept 6 bases outside the gene matches. The CDR3 contains 15 residues. Complete variable domain (other parts from reference TRBV18 and TRBJ1-4): NAGVMQNPRHLVRRRGQEARLRCSPMKGHSHVYWYRQLPEEGLKFMVYLQKENIIDESGMPKERFSAEFPKEGPSILRIQQVVRGDSAAYFCASSPGDSRYEKLFFGSGTQLSVL.

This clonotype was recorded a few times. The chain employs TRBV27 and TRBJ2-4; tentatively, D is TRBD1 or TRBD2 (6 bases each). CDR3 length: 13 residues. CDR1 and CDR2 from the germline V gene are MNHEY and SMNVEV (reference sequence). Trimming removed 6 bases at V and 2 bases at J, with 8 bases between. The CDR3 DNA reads TGTGCCAGCAGAGGGGGGACCAAAAACATTCAGTACTTC. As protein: CASRGGTKNIQYF.

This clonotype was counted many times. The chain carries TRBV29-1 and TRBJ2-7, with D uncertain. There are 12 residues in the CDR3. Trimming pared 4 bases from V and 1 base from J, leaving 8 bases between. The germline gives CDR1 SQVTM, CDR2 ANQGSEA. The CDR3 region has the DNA TGCAGCGTTGCGGCAGAGTCCTACGAGCAGTACTTC. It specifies CSVAAESYEQYF.

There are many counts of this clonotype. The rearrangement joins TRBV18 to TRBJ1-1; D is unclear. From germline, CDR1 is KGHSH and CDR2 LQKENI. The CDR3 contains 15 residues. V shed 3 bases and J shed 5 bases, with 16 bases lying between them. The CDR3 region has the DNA TGTGCCAGCTCACCCGGACGGACGGTTGGAACTGAAGCTTTCTTT. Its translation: CASSPGRTVGTEAFF.

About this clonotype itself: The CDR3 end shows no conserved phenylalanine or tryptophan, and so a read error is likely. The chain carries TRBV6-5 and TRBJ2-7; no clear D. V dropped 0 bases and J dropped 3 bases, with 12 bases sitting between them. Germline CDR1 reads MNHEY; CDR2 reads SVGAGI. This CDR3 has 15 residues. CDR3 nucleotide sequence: TGTGCCAGCAGTTACTCCTCGGGTCTAAACTACGAGCAGTACCTC. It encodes CASSYSSGLNYEQYL.

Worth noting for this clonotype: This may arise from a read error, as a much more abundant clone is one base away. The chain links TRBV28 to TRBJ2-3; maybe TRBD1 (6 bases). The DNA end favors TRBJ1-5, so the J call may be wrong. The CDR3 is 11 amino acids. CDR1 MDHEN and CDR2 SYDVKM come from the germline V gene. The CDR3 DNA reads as TGTGCCAGCAGAGGGGGAAATACGCAGCATTTT. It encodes CASRGGNTQHF.

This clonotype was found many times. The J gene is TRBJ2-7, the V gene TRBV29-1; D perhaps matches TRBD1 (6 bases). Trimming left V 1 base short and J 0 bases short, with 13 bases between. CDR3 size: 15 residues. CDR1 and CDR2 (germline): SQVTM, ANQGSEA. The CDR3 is CSVEGRTANSYEQYF. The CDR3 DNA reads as TGCAGCGTTGAAGGACGGACAGCGAACTCCTACGAGCAGTACTTC.

CDR3 residues: CASSTQSVTQYF. The CDR3 region has the DNA TGTGCCAGCAGCACCCAGAGCGTTACGCAGTATTTT. The chain carries TRBV6-4 and TRBJ2-3; the D is unclear. The CDR3 is 12 residues long. V lost 6 bases to trimming and J lost 8 bases, with 12 bases between them. Germline loops: CDR1 MRHNA, CDR2 SNTAGT.

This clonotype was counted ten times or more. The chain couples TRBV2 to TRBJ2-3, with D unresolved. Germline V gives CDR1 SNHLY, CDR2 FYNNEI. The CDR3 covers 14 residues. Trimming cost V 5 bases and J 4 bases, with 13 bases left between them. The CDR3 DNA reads TGTGCCAGCAGTCCACCGGGTCGGTCAGATACGCAGTATTTT. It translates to CASSPPGRSDTQYF.

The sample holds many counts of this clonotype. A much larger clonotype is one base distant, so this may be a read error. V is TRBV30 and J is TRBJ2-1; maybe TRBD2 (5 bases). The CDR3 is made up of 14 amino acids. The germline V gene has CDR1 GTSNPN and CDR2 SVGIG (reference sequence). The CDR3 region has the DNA TGTGCCTGGGTGAGCGGAACCCTCTACAATGGGCAGTTCTTC. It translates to CAWVSGTLYNGQFF.

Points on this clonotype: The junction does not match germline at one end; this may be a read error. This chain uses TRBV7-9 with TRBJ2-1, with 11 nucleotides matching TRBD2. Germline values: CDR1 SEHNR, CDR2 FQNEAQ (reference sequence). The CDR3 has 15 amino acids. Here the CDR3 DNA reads TGTGCCAGCAGCTTAGGGGGAACTAGCGGGAGTGAGCAGTCCTTC. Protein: CASSLGGTSGSEQSF.

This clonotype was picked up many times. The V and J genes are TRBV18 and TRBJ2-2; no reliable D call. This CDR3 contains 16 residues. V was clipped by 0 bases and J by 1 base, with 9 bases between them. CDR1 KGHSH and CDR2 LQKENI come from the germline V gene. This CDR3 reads CASSPPAARNTGELFF. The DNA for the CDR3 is TGTGCCAGCTCACCACCGGCGGCGCGGAACACCGGGGAGCTGTTTTTT.

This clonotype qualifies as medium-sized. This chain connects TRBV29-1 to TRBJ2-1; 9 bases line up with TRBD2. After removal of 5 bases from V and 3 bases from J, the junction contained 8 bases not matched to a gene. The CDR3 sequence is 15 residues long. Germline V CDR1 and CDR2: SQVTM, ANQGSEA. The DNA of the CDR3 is TGCAGCGTTCCTCTTGGCGGGAGGGTCTACAATGAGCAGTTCTTC. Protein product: CSVPLGGRVYNEQFF.

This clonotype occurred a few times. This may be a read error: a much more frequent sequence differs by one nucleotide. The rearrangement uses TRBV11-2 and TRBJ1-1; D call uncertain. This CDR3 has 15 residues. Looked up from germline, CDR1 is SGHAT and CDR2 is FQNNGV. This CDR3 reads CASSLDQPLNTEALF. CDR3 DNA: TGTGCCAGCAGCTTAGACCAGCCCTTGAACACTGAAGCTCTCTTT.

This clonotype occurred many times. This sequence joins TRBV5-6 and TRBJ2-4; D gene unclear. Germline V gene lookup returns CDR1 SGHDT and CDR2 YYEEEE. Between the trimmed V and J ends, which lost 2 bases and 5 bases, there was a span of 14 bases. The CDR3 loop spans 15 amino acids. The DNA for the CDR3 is TGTGCCAGCAGCTTAATTGGAGACACCCAAAACATTCAGTACTTC. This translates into CASSLIGDTQNIQYF.

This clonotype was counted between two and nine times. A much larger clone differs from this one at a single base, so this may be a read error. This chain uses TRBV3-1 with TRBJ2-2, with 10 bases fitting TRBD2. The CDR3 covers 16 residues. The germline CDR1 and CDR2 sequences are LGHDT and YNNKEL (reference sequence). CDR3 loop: CARSQALAGDTGELFF. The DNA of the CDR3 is TGTGCCAGAAGCCAAGCCCTAGCGGGAGACACCGGGGAGCTGTTTTTT.

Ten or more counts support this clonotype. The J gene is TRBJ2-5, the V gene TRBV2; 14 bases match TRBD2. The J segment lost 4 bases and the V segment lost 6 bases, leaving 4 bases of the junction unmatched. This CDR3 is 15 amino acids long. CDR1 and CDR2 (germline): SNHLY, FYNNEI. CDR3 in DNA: TGTGCCAGCAGGAGGGGACTAGCGGGAGTAGAGACCCAGTACTTC. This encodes CASRRGLAGVETQYF.

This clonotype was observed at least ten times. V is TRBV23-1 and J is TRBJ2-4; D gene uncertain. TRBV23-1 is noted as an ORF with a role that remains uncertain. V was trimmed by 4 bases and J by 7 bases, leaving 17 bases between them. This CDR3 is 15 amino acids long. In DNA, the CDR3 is TGCGCCAGCAGTCGGGCTTTTATTCGGAGCAACATTCAGTACTTC. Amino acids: CASSRAFIRSNIQYF.